Listed below are T cell receptor beta chains from one sample, sequenced in a study of blood T cell repertoires in COVID-19. Profiled with immunoSEQ multiplex PCR; TCRdb holds only in-frame clones, not every one. This sample has around 130,000 clones, with more than 70% found just once. Sequenced sample: peripheral blood. The receptors originated from a man between 60 and 75 years old with acute or convalescent COVID-19. The CDR3 runs from the conserved cysteine through the conserved F or W. Each record gives: clone size, V gene, J gene, D gene, CDR3 DNA, CDR3 protein. The D gene is left open where the match is weak. The size field is filled for only some rows; it gives once, few, many or a size class.

size: few
V: TRBV4-1
J: TRBJ2-7
D: TRBD2
DNA: TGCGCCAGCAGCCAGACTAGCGCCTACGAGCAGTACTTC
CDR3: CASSQTSAYEQYF

size: .
V: TRBV6-5
J: TRBJ2-7
D: TRBD1
DNA: TGTGCCAGCAAACGGGACAGGAGTTTATACGAGCAGTACTTC
CDR3: CASKRDRSLYEQYF

size: .
V: TRBV30
J: TRBJ1-1
D: .
DNA: TGTGCCTGGGACGTGGGGGCCTTGAGGACTGAAGCTTTCTTT
CDR3: CAWDVGALRTEAFF

size: .
V: TRBV7-9
J: TRBJ1-4
D: TRBD1
DNA: TGTGCCAGCAGCTTAGAGACAGGGGGTAATGAAAAACTGTTTTTT
CDR3: CASSLETGGNEKLFF

size: .
V: TRBV7-9
J: TRBJ2-1
D: TRBD2
DNA: TGTGCCAGCAGCCCACGACTAGCGGGAGGGAATGAGCAGTTCTTC
CDR3: CASSPRLAGGNEQFF

size: .
V: TRBV10-2
J: TRBJ2-1
D: .
DNA: TGCGCCAGCAGCGCTACTAGCCGCAGCTCCTACAATGAGCAGTTCTTC
CDR3: CASSATSRSSYNEQFF

size: .
V: TRBV3-1/TRBV3-2
J: TRBJ1-2
D: .
DNA: TGTGCCAGCAGCCCGATGAGGGGGGGTGGCTACACCTTC
CDR3: CASSPMRGGGYTF

size: .
V: TRBV6-5
J: TRBJ2-1
D: TRBD2
DNA: TGTGCCAGCAGGAAGGGCGGGAGCGATGAGCAGTTCTTC
CDR3: CASRKGGSDEQFF

size: .
V: TRBV7-2
J: TRBJ2-1
D: TRBD2
DNA: TGTGCCAGCAGCTTAGTCCCTAGCGGGAGTTCGCCCGGGAGTCGGTTCTTC
CDR3: CASSLVPSGSSPGSRFF

size: .
V: TRBV18
J: TRBJ2-5
D: TRBD1
DNA: TGTGCCAGCTCACCACCGGTCGCTGGGACAGGGGAGACCCAGTACTTC
CDR3: CASSPPVAGTGETQYF

size: .
V: TRBV7-8
J: TRBJ2-1
D: TRBD2
DNA: TGTGCCAGCAGTCTCCAGACGGGGGGCTACAATGAGCAGTTCTTC
CDR3: CASSLQTGGYNEQFF

size: .
V: TRBV11-2
J: TRBJ1-1
D: .
DNA: TGTGCCAGCAGCTTAGGAATCCGGGTGAACACTGAAGCTTTCTTT
CDR3: CASSLGIRVNTEAFF

size: .
V: TRBV9
J: TRBJ1-5
D: .
DNA: TGTGCCAGCAGCGGTCCAACAGTAAATCAGCCCCAGCATTTT
CDR3: CASSGPTVNQPQHF

size: once
V: TRBV10-3
J: TRBJ2-7
D: .
DNA: TGTGCCATCAGTGGACGGTCCAGGGGTAGGTACGAGCAGTACTTC
CDR3: CAISGRSRGRYEQYF

size: .
V: TRBV11-2
J: TRBJ1-5
D: .
DNA: TGTGCCAGCAGCTTAGGATTTACGGGGCCCCAGCATTTT
CDR3: CASSLGFTGPQHF

size: .
V: TRBV19
J: TRBJ1-1
D: TRBD1
DNA: TGTGCCAGTAGCCAGACAGGGTTGGCTGAAGCTTTCTTT
CDR3: CASSQTGLAEAFF

size: .
V: TRBV6-5
J: TRBJ1-6
D: TRBD1
DNA: TGTGCCAGCAGTTACGGTGGGACAGCGAATAATTCACCCCTCCACTTT
CDR3: CASSYGGTANNSPLHF

size: once
V: TRBV9
J: TRBJ1-4
D: TRBD1
DNA: TGTGCCAGCAGCCCCAGGACAGGGGGTGGTGAAAAACTGTTTTTT
CDR3: CASSPRTGGGEKLFF

size: few
V: TRBV12-3/TRBV12-4
J: TRBJ2-5
D: .
DNA: TGTGCCAGCAGTCGCCTAGGAGAGACCCAGTACTTC
CDR3: CASSRLGETQYF

size: .
V: TRBV6-1
J: TRBJ1-2
D: .
DNA: TGTGCCAGCAGTGAAGCGGCGGGAGAAGCTGGCTACACCTTC
CDR3: CASSEAAGEAGYTF

size: .
V: TRBV9
J: TRBJ1-3
D: .
DNA: TGTGCCAGCAGCGTAAAGGGGGCTGGAAACACCATATATTTT
CDR3: CASSVKGAGNTIYF

size: .
V: TRBV2
J: TRBJ1-1
D: TRBD1
DNA: TGTGCCAGCAAACCTAGGACAGGGATGAACACTGAAGCTTTCTTT
CDR3: CASKPRTGMNTEAFF

size: .
V: TRBV6-6
J: TRBJ1-2
D: .
DNA: TGTGCCAGCAGTACCGCCCGGGTACCCAACTATGGCTACACCTTC
CDR3: CASSTARVPNYGYTF

size: .
V: TRBV6-5
J: TRBJ2-5
D: .
DNA: TGTGCCAGCAGAAATATAGGGGGAATACAGACCCAGTACTTC
CDR3: CASRNIGGIQTQYF

size: .
V: TRBV14
J: TRBJ2-1
D: TRBD2
DNA: TGTGCCAGCAGCCTGAGCGGGAGGAACAATGAGCAGTTCTTC
CDR3: CASSLSGRNNEQFF

size: .
V: TRBV27
J: TRBJ1-3
D: .
DNA: TGTGCCAGCAGTTCTCTCCGGGTTGGAAACACCATATATTTT
CDR3: CASSSLRVGNTIYF

size: .
V: TRBV7-3
J: TRBJ1-1
D: TRBD1
DNA: TGTGCCAGCAGCGCCGGGACAGGGAGGGGAGAAGCTTTCTTT
CDR3: CASSAGTGRGEAFF

size: once
V: TRBV19
J: TRBJ1-4
D: .
DNA: TGTGCCAGTACTCAGGAAGCCTTTGTTGGAAAACTGTTTTTT
CDR3: CASTQEAFVGKLFF

size: .
V: TRBV28
J: TRBJ2-7
D: TRBD2
DNA: TGTGCCAGCGCAGAGTGGGAGGTAGCGGGGGGCCGTTGGTACGAGCAGTACTTC
CDR3: CASAEWEVAGGRWYEQYF

size: .
V: TRBV5-1
J: TRBJ1-2
D: .
DNA: TGCGCCAGCAGCTTGGCAGGGTCCGGTGGCTACACCTTC
CDR3: CASSLAGSGGYTF

size: .
V: TRBV11-1
J: TRBJ2-1
D: .
DNA: TGTGCCAGCAGCGTCGGGGGAGACTCCTACAATGAGCAGTTCTTC
CDR3: CASSVGGDSYNEQFF

size: .
V: TRBV7-2
J: TRBJ2-7
D: .
DNA: TGTGCCAGCAGCTTAGTTAGAAACTACGAGCAGTACTTC
CDR3: CASSLVRNYEQYF

size: once
V: TRBV6-2/TRBV6-3
J: TRBJ2-6
D: .
DNA: TGTGCCAGCAGTTACTCGAGAAGCGGGCTTAACTCTGGGGCCAACGTCCTGACTTTC
CDR3: CASSYSRSGLNSGANVLTF

size: once
V: TRBV12-5
J: TRBJ1-5
D: TRBD1
DNA: TGTGCTAGTGGTTTGACGAACAGGGGCGGTCAGCCCCAGCATTTT
CDR3: CASGLTNRGGQPQHF

size: once
V: TRBV5-1
J: TRBJ2-1
D: .
DNA: TGCGCCAGCAGCTTGCAAAATGAGCAGTTCTTC
CDR3: CASSLQNEQFF

size: .
V: TRBV5-1
J: TRBJ2-3
D: TRBD2
DNA: TGCGCCAGCAGCGCAGGACTAGCCACAGATACGCAGTATTTT
CDR3: CASSAGLATDTQYF

size: once
V: TRBV15
J: TRBJ1-2
D: TRBD1
DNA: TGTGCCACCAGACCCGGGACAGCAACACTTGAATATAACTATGGCTACACCTTC
CDR3: CATRPGTATLEYNYGYTF

size: .
V: TRBV19
J: TRBJ1-1
D: TRBD1
DNA: TGTGCCAGTAGTGAGGGGGCGAACACTGAAGCTTTCTTT
CDR3: CASSEGANTEAFF

size: few
V: TRBV30
J: TRBJ1-6
D: .
DNA: TGTGCCAGCTCGAGCTTACGACGGGGAAGTCTCCTCCACTTT
CDR3: CASSSLRRGSLLHF

size: .
V: TRBV5-1
J: TRBJ2-7
D: TRBD2
DNA: TGCGCCAGCAGCTTGGGACTAGCGGGGCAAGCCTACGAGCAGTACTTC
CDR3: CASSLGLAGQAYEQYF

size: .
V: TRBV10-3
J: TRBJ2-2
D: .
DNA: TGTGCCATCAGTGCCCGGGGTACCGGGGAGCTGTTTTTT
CDR3: CAISARGTGELFF

size: .
V: TRBV5-6
J: TRBJ2-3
D: .
DNA: TGTGCCAGCAGCTTGTTCTCAGATACGCAGTATTTT
CDR3: CASSLFSDTQYF

size: .
V: TRBV9
J: TRBJ2-7
D: .
DNA: TGTGCCAGCAGCGTAGATTCAGTCACCTACGAGCAGTACTTC
CDR3: CASSVDSVTYEQYF

size: few
V: TRBV30
J: TRBJ1-3
D: .
DNA: TGTGCCTGGACCCGGGACATGGAAGCTGACACCATATATTTT
CDR3: CAWTRDMEADTIYF

size: .
V: TRBV9
J: TRBJ1-5
D: .
DNA: TGTGCCAGCAGCGTAGGCGTCCTAGATCAGCCCCAGCATTTT
CDR3: CASSVGVLDQPQHF

size: .
V: TRBV5-4
J: TRBJ2-7
D: .
DNA: TGTGCCAGCAGCTTGGAGCAGGGTTCGCAGTACTTC
CDR3: CASSLEQGSQYF

size: few
V: TRBV27
J: TRBJ1-2
D: .
DNA: TGTGCCAGCAGTTTATCCAGGGGTGATGGCTACACCTTC
CDR3: CASSLSRGDGYTF

size: .
V: TRBV7-8
J: TRBJ2-3
D: .
DNA: TGTGCCAGCAGCTTAGCGCCTAGCGGCACAGATACGCAGTATTTT
CDR3: CASSLAPSGTDTQYF

size: .
V: TRBV6-6
J: TRBJ2-3
D: TRBD1
DNA: TGTGCCAGCAGCCGAAACGGACTCAGGGGGCCCACAGATACGCAGTATTTT
CDR3: CASSRNGLRGPTDTQYF

size: few
V: TRBV5-1
J: TRBJ2-7
D: TRBD1
DNA: TGCGCCAGCAGCCTGACAGGGGGCTTATACGAGCAGTACTTC
CDR3: CASSLTGGLYEQYF

size: .
V: TRBV6-5
J: TRBJ1-2
D: TRBD1
DNA: TGTGCCAGCAGTTATTTGGACAGGGCCGCTGGCTACACCTTC
CDR3: CASSYLDRAAGYTF

size: .
V: TRBV3-1/TRBV3-2
J: TRBJ2-3
D: TRBD2
DNA: TGTGCCAGCAGCCCGATTAGCGGGAGGGTGCAAGATACGCAGTATTTT
CDR3: CASSPISGRVQDTQYF

size: .
V: TRBV6-5
J: TRBJ1-1
D: .
DNA: TGTGCCAGCAGTTTGACAGGAAAGCGTCTAAATGAAGCTTTCTTT
CDR3: CASSLTGKRLNEAFF

size: few
V: TRBV29-1
J: TRBJ2-3
D: TRBD1
DNA: TGCAGCGTTAGGACAGGGCCAGATACGCAGTATTTT
CDR3: CSVRTGPDTQYF

size: .
V: TRBV11-2
J: TRBJ1-4
D: .
DNA: TGTACCAGCAGCGCCATAATAGAACAGGGAAAACTGTTTTTT
CDR3: CTSSAIIEQGKLFF

size: .
V: TRBV5-1
J: TRBJ1-2
D: TRBD1
DNA: TGCGCCAGCAGCTTGGTGGCGGGGACAGGGTTAGCTAACTATGGCTACACCTTC
CDR3: CASSLVAGTGLANYGYTF

size: .
V: TRBV7-2
J: TRBJ2-7
D: .
DNA: TGTGCCAGCAGCCCCCGAGCGGGTGTAAACTACGAGCAGTACTTC
CDR3: CASSPRAGVNYEQYF